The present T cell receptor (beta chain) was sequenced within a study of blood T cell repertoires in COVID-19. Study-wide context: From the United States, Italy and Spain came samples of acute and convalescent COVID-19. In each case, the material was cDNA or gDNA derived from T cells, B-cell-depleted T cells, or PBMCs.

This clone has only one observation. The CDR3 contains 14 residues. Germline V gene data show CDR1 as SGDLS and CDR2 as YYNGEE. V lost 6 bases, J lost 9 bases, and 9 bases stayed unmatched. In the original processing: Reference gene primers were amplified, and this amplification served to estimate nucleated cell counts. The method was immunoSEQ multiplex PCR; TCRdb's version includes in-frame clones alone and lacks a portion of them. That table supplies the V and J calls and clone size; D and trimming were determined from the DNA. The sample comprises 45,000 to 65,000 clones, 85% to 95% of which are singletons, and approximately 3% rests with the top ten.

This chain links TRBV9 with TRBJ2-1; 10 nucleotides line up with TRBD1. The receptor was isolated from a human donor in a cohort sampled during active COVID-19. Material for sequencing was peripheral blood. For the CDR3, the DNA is TGTGCCAGCAACTCCGGGACAGGGGTGAGTGAGCAGTTCTTC. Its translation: CASNSGTGVSEQFF.